The 19 T cell receptor beta chains listed next were all sequenced from one sample in a study of blood T cell repertoires in COVID-19 (dated by TCRdb to about 2020). Libraries came from the immunoSEQ multiplex PCR assay. TCRdb carries this immuneACCESS record with in-frame sequences only. Its versions omit some clonotypes, under half of them owing to an unresolved V gene in the studies checked, with the rest unexplained. In all, the sample holds roughly 300,000 clones, and 80% to 90% of those were seen once. The leading ten clones occupy approximately 9% of the sample. Specimen: peripheral blood. The receptors stem from a woman between 45 and 65 years old who had recovered from COVID-19.

The genes are TRBV24-1 and TRBJ2-5; weak D call: TRBD1 (6 bases). This CDR3 has 15 amino acids. The V gene's germline CDR1 is KGHDR and CDR2 SFDVKD. V shed 3 bases and J shed 1 base, with 11 bases lying between them. The CDR3 nucleotides are TGTGCCACCAGTGATAGGACAGCGTCCCAAGAGACCCAGTACTTC. Translating gives CATSDRTASQETQYF.

The chain carries TRBV18 and TRBJ1-5, with 7 bases identical to TRBD1. CDR1 and CDR2 from the germline V gene are KGHSH and LQKENI. The CDR3 has 14 residues. The ends lost 6 bases at V and 7 bases at J; junction bases unmatched: 9. This CDR3 is CASSTQGSGQPQHF. The CDR3 region has the DNA TGTGCCAGCTCTACACAGGGGTCGGGGCAGCCCCAGCATTTT.

Ten or more counts support this clone. The chain recombines TRBV6-2 or TRBV6-3 with TRBJ2-6; weak D call: TRBD2 (5 bases). The CDR3 contains 16 residues. Trimming removed 5 bases at V and 1 base at J, with 12 bases between. Germline V CDR1 and CDR2: MNHEY, SVGEGT. CDR3 sequence: CASSQDPGSGANVLTF. Written as DNA, the CDR3 is TGTGCCAGCAGTCAGGACCCGGGGTCTGGGGCCAACGTCCTGACTTTC.

The genes are TRBV7-2 and TRBJ2-7, with TRBD2 matching 8 bases. J gave up 2 bases and V 5 bases, and 8 bases lay outside the gene matches. The CDR3 is 15 amino acids. Germline assignment: CDR1 SGHTA and CDR2 FQGNSA. CDR3 sequence reads: CASSRGGAGTYEQYF. DNA for the CDR3: TGTGCCAGCAGCCGGGGGGGAGCGGGGACCTACGAGCAGTACTTC.

This clone was seen a few times. V usage is TRBV11-2 and J usage is TRBJ1-5; D is ambiguous. Trimming pared 2 bases from V and 0 bases from J, leaving 11 bases between. Germline assignment: CDR1 SGHAT and CDR2 FQNNGV. This CDR3 spans 16 amino acids. The CDR3 coding sequence is TGTGCCAGCAGCTTACATACCGGTTATAGCAATCAGCCCCAGCATTTT. This codes for CASSLHTGYSNQPQHF.

The DNA for the CDR3 is TGTGCCATCAGATCCGACACGAGCTACGAGCAGTACTTC. Translating gives CAIRSDTSYEQYF. The chain carries TRBV10-3 and TRBJ2-7, with unresolved D. The CDR3 consists of 13 residues. CDR1 and CDR2 (germline): ENHRY, SYGVKD. Trimming left V 6 bases short and J 3 bases short, with 12 bases between.

This rearrangement joins TRBV28 to TRBJ2-3, with 13 bases lining up with TRBD2. CDR3 size: 18 residues. Germline V gene lookup returns CDR1 MDHEN and CDR2 SYDVKM. The trim removed 4 bases at V and 5 bases at J, leaving 12 bases unmatched. CDR3 region: CASSSPMGTSGVGDTQYF. DNA for the CDR3: TGTGCCAGCAGTTCACCTATGGGGACTAGCGGGGTGGGAGATACGCAGTATTTT.

This clone was detected only once. The V call is TRBV6-5, the J call TRBJ2-3; 7 nucleotides match TRBD2. V was pared by 6 bases and J by 0 bases, with 6 bases of the junction left unmatched. The V gene's germline CDR1 is MNHEY and CDR2 SVGAGI. This CDR3 comprises 15 residues. The CDR3 DNA reads TGTGCCAGCAGCTTCCTAGCGGCTAGCACAGATACGCAGTATTTT. Translating gives CASSFLAASTDTQYF.

This sequence joins TRBV28 and TRBJ1-4; D might be TRBD1 (5 bases). V lost 11 bases and J lost 6, with 13 bases in between. CDR1 and CDR2 (germline): MDHEN, SYDVKM. The CDR3 runs 12 residues. In DNA, the CDR3 is TGTGCCGCTGGCAGGGCAGATGAAAAACTGTTTTTT. This sequence encodes CAAGRADEKLFF.

V gene TRBV18 combines with J gene TRBJ2-1; 10 nucleotides match TRBD2. The CDR3 covers 14 residues. CDR1 and CDR2 from the germline V gene are KGHSH and LQKENI. V was pared by 3 bases and J by 8 bases, with 4 bases of the junction left unmatched. CDR3 in DNA: TGTGCCAGCTCACCGCAGCGGGGGGGCGATGAGCAGTTCTTC. Translated: CASSPQRGGDEQFF.

This clone has only one observation. The chain combines TRBV27 with TRBJ2-1, with 12 positions matching TRBD2. This CDR3 spans 15 amino acids. V trimming: 6 bases; J trimming: 6 bases; junction bases outside the gene matches: 6. Germline V CDR1 and CDR2: MNHEY, SMNVEV (reference sequence). For the CDR3, the DNA is TGTGCCAGCAGAGCTAGCGGGAGGGCCGGCAATGAGCAGTTCTTC. Translated: CASRASGRAGNEQFF.

V is TRBV3-1 (or the pseudogene TRBV3-2) and J is TRBJ1-3; a weak D match, TRBD1 (5 bases). The germline gives CDR1 LGHDT, CDR2 YNNKEL (reference sequence). The CDR3 has 15 residues. Trimming took off 2 bases at V and 4 bases at J, with 12 bases between the two ends. CDR3 protein: CASSQQGMRGNTIYF. CDR3 nucleotides: TGTGCCAGCAGCCAACAGGGAATGCGGGGAAACACCATATATTTT.

The rearrangement uses TRBV4-2 and TRBJ2-1; TRBD2 might be the D (6 bases). The germline CDR1 and CDR2 sequences are LGHNA and YNFKEQ. With 1 base removed from V and 0 bases from J, the gap between germline ends came to 16 bases. This CDR3 comprises 18 residues. Written as DNA, the CDR3 is TGTGCCAGCAGCCAAGTCCGGATGACGGGACTCTCCTACAATGAGCAGTTCTTC. Residues: CASSQVRMTGLSYNEQFF.

The chain recombines TRBV28 with TRBJ1-1; 8 positions agree with TRBD1. Germline CDR1 is MDHEN and CDR2 is SYDVKM. After removal of 5 bases from V and 4 bases from J, the junction contained 12 bases not matched to a gene. This CDR3 comprises 16 residues. CDR3 loop: CASSPIDRGEFTEAFF. As DNA, the CDR3 is TGTGCCAGCAGTCCCATCGACAGGGGAGAATTCACTGAAGCTTTCTTT.

This chain links TRBV18 with TRBJ1-4; 7 bases line up with TRBD1. Germline V gene sequence: CDR1 KGHSH, CDR2 LQKENI. This CDR3 is built from 15 residues. V lost 6 bases, J lost 3 bases, and 7 bases stayed unmatched. As DNA, the CDR3 is TGTGCCAGCTCTCCCCAGGGGGTGGCTAATGAAAAACTGTTTTTT. Protein sequence: CASSPQGVANEKLFF.

This chain uses TRBV9 with TRBJ2-2, with 7 bases fitting TRBD1. This CDR3 region has 15 residues. Germline CDR1 is SGDLS and CDR2 is YYNGEE. After removal of 3 bases from V and 1 base from J, the junction contained 3 bases not matched to a gene. The CDR3 DNA reads TGTGCCAGCAGCGCCCGGACAGGGAACACCGGGGAGCTGTTTTTT. Translated, it gives CASSARTGNTGELFF.

This clone came up a few times. The gene calls are TRBV3-1 (or the pseudogene TRBV3-2) and TRBJ1-6; D call uncertain. The CDR3 contains 15 residues. The V and J ends lost 1 base and 5 bases respectively, with 9 bases between them. From germline, CDR1 is LGHDT and CDR2 YNNKEL (reference sequence). CDR3 nucleotides: TGTGCCAGCAGCCAAGTACTCGGTCATAATTCACCCCTCCACTTT. This sequence encodes CASSQVLGHNSPLHF.

The V and J genes are TRBV4-1 and TRBJ1-3; unclear D gene. CDR1 and CDR2 (germline): MGHRA, YSYEKL. Between the trimmed V and J ends, which lost 4 bases and 2 bases, there was a span of 18 bases. The CDR3 extends over 17 amino acids. The CDR3 region is CASSPSFSQVPGNTIYF. The CDR3 DNA follows: TGCGCCAGCAGCCCCTCCTTTAGTCAGGTGCCTGGAAACACCATATATTTT.

The chain is built from TRBV24-1 and TRBJ1-5; D remains ambiguous. Trimming removed 1 base from V and 7 bases from J, with 4 bases in between. CDR3 length: 12 amino acids. Germline CDR1 KGHDR, CDR2 SFDVKD. The CDR3: CATSDFSQPQHF. Written as DNA, the CDR3 is TGTGCCACCAGTGATTTTAGCCAGCCCCAGCATTTT.